Sequencing of this T cell receptor beta chain was carried out in a study of neurological immune-mediated disorders. Study findings and constraints: Whereas HTLV-1-associated myelopathy showed the most TCR clonal expansion, multiple sclerosis showed the least, with levels below those of healthy controls. None of the CDR3 amino acid sequences of expanded clones were shared across subjects, and this suggested private repertoires in all groups.

The CDR3 is made up of 15 amino acids. Germline trimming cut 0 bases from V and 1 base from J; bases unmatched to any gene: 4. Germline CDR1 is DFQATT and CDR2 is SNEGSKA (reference sequence). TCRdb analysed the 5' RACE reads with MiXCR anew, one entry per CDR3 protein. The table has roughly 57,000 distinct CDR3 sequences, less than 25% seen once; the top ten hold about 4.5%. This clonotype was recorded many times. Its antigen is unidentified. The time point: technical triplicate 2. The V call is TRBV20-1, the J call TRBJ2-7, with 9 bases fitting TRBD2. What was sequenced was PBMCs. The sequence derives from a man between 60 and 70 years old with HTLV-1-associated myelopathy (HAM/TSP). CDR3 nucleotide sequence: TGCAGTGCTAGAGATAATAGCGGGGGTTCCTACGAGCAGTACTTC. Translation: CSARDNSGGSYEQYF.